In this sample, the clone carrying this T cell receptor (beta chain) turned up once. Its antigen is currently unknown. Overall study results and limits: Tumor memory CD4+ T cell TCR gene usage was found to cluster with blood and lymph node memory CD4+ cells and with lymph node naive CD4+ cells. Tumor Tregs overlapped most with tumor, then blood, naive CD4+ cells. The larger-cohort validation was restricted to a single TCR beta V-J rearrangement rather than whole repertoires.

Cells sorted as Tregs were CD4+, CD25+ and CD127-/low. Full-length variable regions came from constant-region reverse primers plus semi-nested Nested Universal Primer A PCR. TCRdb ran MiXCR on the 5' RACE reads and lists one entry per CDR3 protein. The sample lists tens of thousands of distinct CDR3 sequences; less than 30% were seen once. The CDR3 is made up of 15 amino acids. Germline V lookup: CDR1 SGDLS, CDR2 YYNGEE. Trimming cost V 2 bases and J 3 bases, with 14 bases left between them. This clonotype was sampled from a female donor with breast cancer. The material sequenced was tumor-infiltrating Tregs sorted from the breast tumor. V and J are TRBV9 and TRBJ1-2; a weak D match, TRBD1 (5 bases). DNA for the CDR3: TGTGCCAGCAGCGTGGGCAGGGCGACCGACTATGGCTACACCTTC. Translated, it gives CASSVGRATDYGYTF.